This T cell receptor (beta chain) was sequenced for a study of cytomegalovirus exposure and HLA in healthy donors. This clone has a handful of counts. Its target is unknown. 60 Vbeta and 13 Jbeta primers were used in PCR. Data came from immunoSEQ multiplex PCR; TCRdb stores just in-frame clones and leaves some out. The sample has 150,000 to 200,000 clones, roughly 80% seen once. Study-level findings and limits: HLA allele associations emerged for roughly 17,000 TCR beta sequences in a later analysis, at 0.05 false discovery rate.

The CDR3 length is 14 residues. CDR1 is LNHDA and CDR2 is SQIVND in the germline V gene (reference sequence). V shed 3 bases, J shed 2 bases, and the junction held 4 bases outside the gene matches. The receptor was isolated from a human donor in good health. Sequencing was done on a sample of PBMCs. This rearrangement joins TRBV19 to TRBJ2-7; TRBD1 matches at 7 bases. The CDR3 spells CASSISGGAYEQYF. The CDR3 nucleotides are TGTGCCAGTAGTATCTCAGGGGGAGCCTACGAGCAGTACTTC.